This T cell receptor (beta chain) was documented in a study of beta chain features in type 1 diabetes. The study reverse transcribed the entire isolated RNA, so it sequenced expressed TCRB transcripts. An average near 3.57 million reads came from naive, central memory and regulatory T cell samples. Assay: immunoSEQ multiplex PCR; the TCRdb copy retains only in-frame clones and omits some. This repertoire shows roughly 310,000 clones, approximately 10% found once; its top ten account for under 0.02%. In this sample, this clone turned up a few times. Its antigen is as yet unknown. The same CDR3 also results from other DNA sequences found in this sample. CDR3 length: 14 residues. The V and J ends lost 5 bases and 4 bases, in that order; junction bases with no gene match: 5. Germline CDR1 reads SGHRS; CDR2 reads YFSETQ. Based on CD45RO/CCR7/CD25/CD127/CD95/CD27, CD4+ regulatory, stem cell-like memory, naive and central memory cells were sorted.

Study-wide points: The naive, central memory and Treg TCRB repertoires looked more alike in patients than they did in healthy donors.

The clonotype originates from a woman in her 30s in good health. The sequenced material came from naive CD4+ T cells from blood. V usage is TRBV5-1 and J usage is TRBJ2-3; 9 nucleotides match TRBD2. For the CDR3, the DNA is TGCGCCAGCAGTGCGGGAGGGCCCTCAGATACGCAGTATTTT. Amino acid sequence: CASSAGGPSDTQYF.